One and the same sample provided the 5 T cell receptor beta chains below, sequenced in a study of identical twins (dated by TCRdb to the mid-2010s). Receptor amplification or capture employed 5' RACE. The reads were generated on an Illumina HiSeq 2000. TCRdb redid the processing of the public reads, applying fastp at Q25 and MiXCR, and retained in-frame beta chains. All rows with the same CDR3 protein become a single entry with the most common DNA and genes. The sample profile shows 200,000 to 250,000 distinct CDR3 sequences; under 12% of them were found once. The top ten constitute more than 8.5% of the sample. Sample: memory T cells sorted from blood. The cell subset or site label here, explained by the study, means: CD45RO+ enriched T cells. These receptors were collected from a middle-aged man in good health.

In its sample, this clonotype was seen a few times. In DNA, the CDR3 is TGTGCCAGCAGTGAAGTCGACGCGGGCTACACCTTC. This gives the protein CASSEVDAGYTF. This rearrangement joins TRBV6-1 to TRBJ1-2; D is ambiguous. CDR1 and CDR2 (germline): MNHNS, SASEGT. V dropped 1 base and J dropped 8 bases, with 8 bases sitting between them. This CDR3 spans 12 amino acids.

The rearrangement links TRBV7-9 to TRBJ1-2, with D hard to call. Trimming removed 0 bases at V and 0 bases at J, with 8 bases between. CDR1 is SEHNR, CDR2 FQNEAQ, per germline (reference sequence). The CDR3 runs 15 residues. For the CDR3, the DNA is TGTGCCAGCAGCTTAGCTGCACTCTCTAACTATGGCTACACCTTC. Translated: CASSLAALSNYGYTF.

This clonotype was counted between two and nine times. The chain carries TRBV12-3 or TRBV12-4 and TRBJ2-2; TRBD1 matches 8 bases. Trimming at V came to 6 bases and at J to 3 bases, leaving 9 bases not matched to a gene. There are 16 residues in the CDR3. CDR3 nucleotides: TGTGCCAGCAGCCCTGCGGACAGGGTTGACACCGGGGAGCTGTTTTTT. Protein: CASSPADRVDTGELFF.

There are a few counts of this clonotype. The chain combines TRBV5-1 with TRBJ2-2; 9 nucleotides align to TRBD2. The germline V gene encodes CDR1 SGHRS and CDR2 YFSETQ. J was trimmed by 8 bases and V by 4 bases; bases with no gene match: 9. This CDR3 region has 15 residues. In DNA form, the CDR3 reads TGCGCCAGCAGCAAGATAGCGGGAGTAAATGGGGAGCTGTTTTTT. This encodes CASSKIAGVNGELFF.

This clonotype has a handful of counts. The CDR3 DNA reads as TGTGCCAGCAGCTTGCGGGTCATTTCCTACGAGCAGTACTTC. It translates to CASSLRVISYEQYF. The chain carries TRBV5-5 and TRBJ2-7, with unresolved D. CDR1 is SGHKS and CDR2 is YYEKEE in the germline V gene (reference sequence). This CDR3 is 14 amino acids long. Trimming removed 1 base from V and 1 base from J, with 9 bases in between.